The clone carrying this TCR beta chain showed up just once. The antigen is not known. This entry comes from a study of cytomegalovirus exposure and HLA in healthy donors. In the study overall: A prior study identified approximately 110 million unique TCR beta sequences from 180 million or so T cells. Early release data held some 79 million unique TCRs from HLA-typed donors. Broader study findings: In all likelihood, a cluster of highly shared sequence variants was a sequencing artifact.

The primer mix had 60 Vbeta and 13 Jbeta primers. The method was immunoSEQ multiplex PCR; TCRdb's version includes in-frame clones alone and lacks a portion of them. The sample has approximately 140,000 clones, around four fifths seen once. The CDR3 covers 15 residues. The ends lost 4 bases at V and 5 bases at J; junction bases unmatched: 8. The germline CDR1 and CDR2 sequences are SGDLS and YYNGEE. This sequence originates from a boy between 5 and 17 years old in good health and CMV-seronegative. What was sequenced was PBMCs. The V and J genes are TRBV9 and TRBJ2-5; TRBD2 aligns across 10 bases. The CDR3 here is CASSRRLAGGETQYF. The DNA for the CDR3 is TGTGCCAGCAGCCGGAGATTAGCGGGAGGCGAGACCCAGTACTTC.